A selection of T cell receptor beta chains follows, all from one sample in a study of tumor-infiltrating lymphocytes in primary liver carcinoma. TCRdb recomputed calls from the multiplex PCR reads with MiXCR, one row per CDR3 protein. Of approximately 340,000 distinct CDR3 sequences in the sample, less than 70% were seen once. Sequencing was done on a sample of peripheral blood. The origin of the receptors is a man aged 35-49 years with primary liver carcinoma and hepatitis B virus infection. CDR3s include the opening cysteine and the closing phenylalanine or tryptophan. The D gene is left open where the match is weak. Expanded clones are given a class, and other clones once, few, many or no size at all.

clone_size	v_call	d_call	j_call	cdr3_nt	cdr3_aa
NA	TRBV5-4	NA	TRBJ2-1	TGTGCCAGCAGCTTCGAGCCGAGGGGTGAGCAGCTCTTC	CASSFEPRGEQLF
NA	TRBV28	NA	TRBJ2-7	TGTGCCACTATGTGGGCACCCGAGCAGTACTTC	CATMWAPEQYF
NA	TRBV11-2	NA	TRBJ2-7	TGTGCTAGCAACTACCTGACAGGGAGGCCCTACGAACAGTACTTC	CASNYLTGRPYEQYF
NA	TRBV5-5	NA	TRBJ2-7	TGTGCCAGCAGTCCCTCCCCATCCGGGATGGGACGTGGGGAGCAGTACTTC	CASSPSPSGMGRGEQYF
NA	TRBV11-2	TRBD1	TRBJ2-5	TGTGCCAGCAGCCCTGGACAGGGGGCGCATTCCGCGCAAGAGACCCAGTACTTC	CASSPGQGAHSAQETQYF
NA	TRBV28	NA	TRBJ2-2	TGTGCCGGCAGTTTATTCCTCGGCGGACCGAACATCGGGGAGCTGTTTTTT	CAGSLFLGGPNIGELFF
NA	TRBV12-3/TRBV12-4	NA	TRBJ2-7	TGTGCCAGCAGCATCGGGAACTCCTACGAGCACTACTTC	CASSIGNSYEHYF
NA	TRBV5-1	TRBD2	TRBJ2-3	TGCGCCAGCAGCTTGGATCTAGCGGGTGGCACAGATACGCAGTATTTT	CASSLDLAGGTDTQYF
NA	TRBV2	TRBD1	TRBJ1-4	TGTGCCAGCAGCGCGGACAGGGCAACTAATGAAAAACTGTTTTTT	CASSADRATNEKLFF
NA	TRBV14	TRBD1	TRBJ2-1	TGTGCCGGCAGAGGACAGGAGTACAATGAGCAGTTCTTC	CAGRGQEYNEQFF
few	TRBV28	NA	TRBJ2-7	TGTGCCAGCATTCCCGGGTTCTCCTACGAGCAGTACTTC	CASIPGFSYEQYF